This entry lists 9 T cell receptor beta chains sequenced from one sample in a study of beta chain features in type 1 diabetes. Sequenced material consisted of expressed TCRB transcripts (all of the isolated RNA was reverse transcribed). Clones were read by immunoSEQ multiplex PCR, and TCRdb kept only the in-frame ones, dropping some. The sample holds 360,000 or so clones, about 20% seen once. The sample taken for sequencing was naive CD4+ T cells from blood. These receptors originate from a young woman in good health.

A few counts support this clone. The rearrangement joins TRBV29-1 to TRBJ2-7, with TRBD2 matching over 9 bases. The CDR3 is made up of 14 amino acids. Trimming at V came to 7 bases and at J to 2 bases, leaving 9 bases not matched to a gene. Germline assignment: CDR1 SQVTM and CDR2 ANQGSEA. The CDR3 DNA sequence: TGCAGCGCCGGGCCGGCTAGCGGGGCCTACGAGCAGTACTTC. Its protein product is CSAGPASGAYEQYF.

The V and J genes are TRBV9 and TRBJ2-7, with 12 bases identical to TRBD2. The CDR3 is made up of 15 amino acids. The J segment lost 3 bases and the V segment lost 4 bases, leaving 5 bases of the junction unmatched. Germline V gene lookup returns CDR1 SGDLS and CDR2 YYNGEE. The CDR3 reads CASSPGLAGIYEQYF. The DNA for the CDR3 is TGTGCCAGCAGCCCCGGACTAGCGGGGATCTACGAGCAGTACTTC.

This clone was counted between two and nine times. The V gene is TRBV29-1, the J gene TRBJ2-5; 14 bases agree with TRBD2. Near its end, the DNA agrees better with TRBJ2-7, so the J call may be wrong. The CDR3 has 13 residues. Germline V gene sequence: CDR1 SQVTM, CDR2 ANQGSEA. The CDR3, as DNA: TGCAGCGTTCATGGACTAGCGGGAGGCGAGCAGTACTTC. This codes for CSVHGLAGGEQYF.

This clone was detected a few times. The V call is TRBV30, the J call TRBJ1-2; TRBD1 might be the D (5 bases). This CDR3 is 13 amino acids long. Trimming removed 2 bases at V and 4 bases at J, with 11 bases between. In germline, CDR1 is GTSNPN, CDR2 SVGIG (reference sequence). The CDR3 reads CAWSRGNVYGYTF. Here the CDR3 DNA reads TGTGCCTGGAGTCGGGGGAATGTCTATGGCTACACCTTC. Combining the CDR3 with reference TRBV30 and TRBJ1-2 gives the whole variable domain SQTIHQWPATLVQPVGSPLSLECTVEGTSNPNLYWYRQAAGRGLQLLFYSVGIGQISSEVPQNLSASRPQDRQFILSSKKLLLSDSGFYLCAWSRGNVYGYTFGSGTRLTVV.

J is TRBJ2-5 and V is TRBV6-1; 7 positions agree with TRBD1. The CDR3 is 13 residues long. J was trimmed by 2 bases and V by 6 bases; bases with no gene match: 3. Looked up from germline, CDR1 is MNHNS and CDR2 is SASEGT. CDR3: CASSQQGQETQYF. The CDR3 DNA reads as TGTGCCAGCAGCCAACAGGGGCAAGAGACCCAGTACTTC.

V and J are TRBV18 and TRBJ2-2, with 7 bases aligning to TRBD1. V shed 0 bases and J 5 bases; nucleotides not matched to a gene: 6. The CDR3 extends over 16 amino acids. Germline CDR1 is KGHSH and CDR2 is LQKENI. CDR3 bases: TGTGCCAGCTCACCACCGGAAGAGGGGGCGACCGGGGAGCTGTTTTTT. Translation gives CASSPPEEGATGELFF.

This chain uses TRBV30 with TRBJ1-4; D gene unclear. Per germline, CDR1 GTSNPN and CDR2 SVGIG (reference sequence). V lost 1 base and J lost 8, with 11 bases in between. CDR3 length equals 13 residues. The CDR3 region is CAWSAPGSEKLFF. CDR3 bases: TGTGCCTGGAGTGCCCCGGGAAGCGAAAAACTGTTTTTT. Looking up the rest from reference TRBV30 and TRBJ1-4 gives the full variable domain: SQTIHQWPATLVQPVGSPLSLECTVEGTSNPNLYWYRQAAGRGLQLLFYSVGIGQISSEVPQNLSASRPQDRQFILSSKKLLLSDSGFYLCAWSAPGSEKLFFGSGTQLSVL.

The chain carries TRBV29-1 and TRBJ2-7; 10 bases line up with TRBD1. The CDR3 spans 13 residues. V dropped 8 bases and J dropped 5; count of bases not matched to a gene: 9. Per germline, CDR1 SQVTM and CDR2 ANQGSEA. The CDR3 DNA is TGCAGCTTCCAGACAGGGGGCACCGACGAGCAGTACTTC. The encoded protein is CSFQTGGTDEQYF.

V gene TRBV18 combines with J gene TRBJ1-1; 7 bases fit TRBD1. Germline CDR1 is KGHSH and CDR2 is LQKENI. With V trimmed by 5 bases and J by 2 bases, 5 bases remained unmatched. The CDR3 is 14 residues long. CDR3 protein: CASSGQGDNTEAFF. CDR3 DNA sequence: TGTGCCAGCTCAGGCCAGGGGGATAACACTGAAGCTTTCTTT.